This TCR beta chain is from a study of T cells in Graves' hyperthyroidism and ophthalmopathy. Background on the study: Peripheral blood sampling occurred at initial diagnosis, before any treatment. Whole-study findings and limits: A 13 V-J signature model discriminated ophthalmopathy versus stable hyperthyroidism. The blood repertoire included most of the expanded thyroid clonotypes above 0.001.

This clonotype was recorded only once. The antigen remains unidentified. Clinicians diagnosed patients from clinical symptoms, serum thyroxine and TRAb, thyroid ultrasound and orbital computed tomography. The CDR3 loop spans 14 amino acids. Germline V gene sequence: CDR1 SQVTM, CDR2 ANQGSEA. The V end was cut by 5 bases, the J end by 9 bases, with 19 bases between. RNA transcripts yielded amplified TCR beta CDR3 regions. HTBI primers were the set used in a first-round RT-PCR of the TCR CDR3. From the multiplex PCR reads, TCRdb called clonotypes with MiXCR, one entry per CDR3 protein. The repertoire holds some 500,000 distinct CDR3 sequences, around 14% seen once, with around 17% in the top ten.

The source material was blood. The TCR sequence derives from a woman under 30 with Graves' hyperthyroidism. The chain has TRBV29-1 and TRBJ1-4, with D hard to call. The CDR3 coding sequence is TGCAGCGTTCAATTCCCGTTAGACGGTCAAAAACTGTTTTTT. It yields the protein CSVQFPLDGQKLFF.